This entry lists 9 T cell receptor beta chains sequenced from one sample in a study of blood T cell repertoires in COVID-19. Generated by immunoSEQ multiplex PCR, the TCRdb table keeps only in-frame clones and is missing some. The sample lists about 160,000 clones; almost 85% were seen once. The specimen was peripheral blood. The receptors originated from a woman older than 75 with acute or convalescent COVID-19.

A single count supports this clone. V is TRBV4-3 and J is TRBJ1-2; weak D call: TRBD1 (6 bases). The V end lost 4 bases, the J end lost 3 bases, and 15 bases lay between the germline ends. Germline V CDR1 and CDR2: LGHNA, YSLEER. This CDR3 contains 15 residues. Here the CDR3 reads CASSPTRGAYYGYTF. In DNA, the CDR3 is TGCGCCAGCAGCCCGACGCGGGGGGCGTACTATGGCTACACCTTC.

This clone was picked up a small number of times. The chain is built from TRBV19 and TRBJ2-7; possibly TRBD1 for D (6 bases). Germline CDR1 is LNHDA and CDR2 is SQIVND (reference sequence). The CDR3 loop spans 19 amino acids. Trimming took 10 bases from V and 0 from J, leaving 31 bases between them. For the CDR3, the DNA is TGTGCCACAGCAAGCGACGACAGGTGGGTTTTTACAATCTCCTACGAGCAGTACTTC. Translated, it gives CATASDDRWVFTISYEQYF.

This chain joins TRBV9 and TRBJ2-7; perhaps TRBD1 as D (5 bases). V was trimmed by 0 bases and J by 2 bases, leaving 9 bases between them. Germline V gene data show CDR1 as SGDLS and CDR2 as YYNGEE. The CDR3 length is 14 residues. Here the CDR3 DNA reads TGTGCCAGCAGCGTAGGCCAGGGCCCCTACGAGCAGTACTTC. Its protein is CASSVGQGPYEQYF.

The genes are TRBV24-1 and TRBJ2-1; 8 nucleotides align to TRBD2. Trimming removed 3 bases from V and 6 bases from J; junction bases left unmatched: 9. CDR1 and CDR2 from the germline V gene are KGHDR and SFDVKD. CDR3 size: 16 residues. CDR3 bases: TGTGCCACCAGTGATCCTAGAGCGGGAGTGGCCAATGAGCAGTTCTTC. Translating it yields CATSDPRAGVANEQFF.

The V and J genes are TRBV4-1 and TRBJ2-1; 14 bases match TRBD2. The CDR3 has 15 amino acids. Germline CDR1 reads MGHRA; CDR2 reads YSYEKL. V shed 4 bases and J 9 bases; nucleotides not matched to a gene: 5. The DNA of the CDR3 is TGCGCCAGCAGCCGACTAGCGGGAGGGCATGGTGAGCAGTTCTTC. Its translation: CASSRLAGGHGEQFF.

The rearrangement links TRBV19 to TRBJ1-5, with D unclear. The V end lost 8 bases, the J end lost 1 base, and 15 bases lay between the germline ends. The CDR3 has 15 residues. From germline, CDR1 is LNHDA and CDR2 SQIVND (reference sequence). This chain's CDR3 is CASWPSGFSNQPQHF. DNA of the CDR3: TGTGCCAGTTGGCCTTCGGGTTTCAGCAATCAGCCCCAGCATTTT. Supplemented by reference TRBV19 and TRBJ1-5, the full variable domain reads DGGITQSPKYLFRKEGQNVTLSCEQNLNHDAMYWYRQDPGQGLRLIYYSQIVNDFQKGDIAEGYSVSREKKESFPLTVTSAQKNPTAFYLCASWPSGFSNQPQHFGDGTRLSIL.

CDR3 nucleotides: TGTGCCAGCAGCCGAGGGACCCACCGGGGTGGAGATACGCAGTATTTT. Its protein product is CASSRGTHRGGDTQYF. The V call is TRBV7-8, the J call TRBJ2-3; tentatively, D is TRBD1 or TRBD2 (5 bases each). The CDR3 length is 16 residues. The germline gives CDR1 SGHVS, CDR2 FQNEAQ. V was shortened by 5 bases and J by 5 bases, with 20 bases between the two germline ends.

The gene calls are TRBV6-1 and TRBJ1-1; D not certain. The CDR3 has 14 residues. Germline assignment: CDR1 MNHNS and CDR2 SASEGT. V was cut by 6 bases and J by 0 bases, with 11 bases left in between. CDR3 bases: TGTGCCAGCAGCCAAAACATTCTGAACACTGAAGCTTTCTTT. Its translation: CASSQNILNTEAFF.

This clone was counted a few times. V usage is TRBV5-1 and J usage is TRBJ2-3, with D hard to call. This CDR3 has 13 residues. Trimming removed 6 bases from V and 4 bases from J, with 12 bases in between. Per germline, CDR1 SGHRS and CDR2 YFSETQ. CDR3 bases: TGCGCCAGCACTTACGGTTCTGCAGATACGCAGTATTTT. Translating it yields CASTYGSADTQYF.